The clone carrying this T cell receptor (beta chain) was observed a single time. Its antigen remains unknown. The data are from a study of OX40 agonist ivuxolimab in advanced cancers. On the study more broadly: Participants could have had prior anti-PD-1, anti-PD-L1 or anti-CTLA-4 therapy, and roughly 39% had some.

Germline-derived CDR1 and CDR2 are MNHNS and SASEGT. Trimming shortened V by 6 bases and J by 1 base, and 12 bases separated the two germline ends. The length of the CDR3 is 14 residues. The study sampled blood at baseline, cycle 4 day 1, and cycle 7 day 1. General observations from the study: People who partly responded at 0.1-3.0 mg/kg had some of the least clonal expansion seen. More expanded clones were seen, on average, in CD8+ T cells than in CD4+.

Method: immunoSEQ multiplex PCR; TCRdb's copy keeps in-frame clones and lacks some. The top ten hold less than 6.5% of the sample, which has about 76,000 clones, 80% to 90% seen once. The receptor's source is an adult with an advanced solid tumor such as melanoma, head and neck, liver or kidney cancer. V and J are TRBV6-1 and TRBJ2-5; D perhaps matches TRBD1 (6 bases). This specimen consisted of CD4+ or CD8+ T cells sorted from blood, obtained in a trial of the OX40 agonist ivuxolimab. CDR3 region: CASRTGTSQETQYF. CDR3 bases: TGTGCCAGCAGGACCGGGACATCCCAAGAGACCCAGTACTTC.